Listed here is a single T cell receptor beta chain. In the study's own analysis: Amplifying reference gene primers gave estimates of nucleated cell counts. The assay was immunoSEQ multiplex PCR, and TCRdb's table has in-frame clones only and misses some. V and J calls and clone size come straight from that table; D and trimming were deduced from the DNA. This sample yields 45,000 or so clones, of which 86% are seen a single time; approximately 2.1% belongs to the top ten. This sample stems from a study of blood T cell repertoires in COVID-19. Looking at the study overall: The United States, Italy and Spain supplied acute and convalescent COVID-19 samples. The analysed material was cDNA or gDNA that came from T cells, B-cell-depleted T cells, or PBMCs.

CDR3 length: 10 residues. CDR1 and CDR2 from the germline V gene are SGHTS and YDEGEE. Between the trimmed V and J ends, which lost 7 bases and 6 bases, there was a span of 7 bases. The sequence was obtained from a woman aged 60-75 years with acute or convalescent COVID-19. The chain recombines TRBV5-8 with TRBJ1-1; D uncertain. Sequenced: peripheral blood. The CDR3 nucleotides read TGTGCCAGCCCGGGAGCTGAAGCTTTCTTT. It specifies CASPGAEAFF.